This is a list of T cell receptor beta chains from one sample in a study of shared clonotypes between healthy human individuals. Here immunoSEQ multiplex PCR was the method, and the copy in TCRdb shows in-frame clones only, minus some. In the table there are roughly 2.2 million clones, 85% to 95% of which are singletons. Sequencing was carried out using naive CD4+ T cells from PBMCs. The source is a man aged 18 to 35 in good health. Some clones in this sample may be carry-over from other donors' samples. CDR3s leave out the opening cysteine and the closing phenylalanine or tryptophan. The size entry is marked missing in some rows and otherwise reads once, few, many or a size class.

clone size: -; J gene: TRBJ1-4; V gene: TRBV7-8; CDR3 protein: ASSLKTGLTEKLF
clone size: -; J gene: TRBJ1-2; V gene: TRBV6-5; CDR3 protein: ASSHDRVDGYT
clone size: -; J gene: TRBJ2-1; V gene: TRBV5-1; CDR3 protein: ASSPGRDRGSSYNEQF
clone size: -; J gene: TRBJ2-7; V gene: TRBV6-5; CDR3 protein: ASSGWGEQY
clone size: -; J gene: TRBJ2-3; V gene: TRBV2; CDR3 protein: ASGTLDTQY
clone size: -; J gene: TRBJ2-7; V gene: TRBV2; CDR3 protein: ASSGGTGGIVKQY
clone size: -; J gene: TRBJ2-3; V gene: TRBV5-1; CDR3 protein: ASSSGTTDTQY
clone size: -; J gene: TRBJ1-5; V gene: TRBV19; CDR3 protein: ASSPQTGFGNQPQH
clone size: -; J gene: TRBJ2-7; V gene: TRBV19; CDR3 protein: ASSNSRDEQY
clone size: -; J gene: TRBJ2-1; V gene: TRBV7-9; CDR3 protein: ASSSPVVSRDEQF
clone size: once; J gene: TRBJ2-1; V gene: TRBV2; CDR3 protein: ASSEAGGTYNEQF
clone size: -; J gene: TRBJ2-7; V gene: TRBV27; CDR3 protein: ASSLGTPSGSGDEQY
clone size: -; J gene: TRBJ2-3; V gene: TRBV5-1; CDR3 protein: ASGLRTSRSADTQY
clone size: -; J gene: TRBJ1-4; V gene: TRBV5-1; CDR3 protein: ASSWDTNEKLF
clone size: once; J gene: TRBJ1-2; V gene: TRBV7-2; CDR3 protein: ASSLLPKVTGYT
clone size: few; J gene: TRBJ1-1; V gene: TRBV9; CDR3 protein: ASSVLDRDTEAF
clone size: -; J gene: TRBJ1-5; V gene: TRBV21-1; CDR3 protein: ASSKILGGKPQH
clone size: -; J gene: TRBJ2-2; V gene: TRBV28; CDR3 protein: ASSTARPGPGGRLTGELF
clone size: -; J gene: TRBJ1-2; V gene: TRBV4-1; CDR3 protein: ASSQAVLGSRGGGYT
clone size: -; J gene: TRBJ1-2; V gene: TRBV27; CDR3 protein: ASSLRPMGTGNYGYT
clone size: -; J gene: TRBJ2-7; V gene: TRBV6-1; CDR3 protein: ASSPPLGGEQY
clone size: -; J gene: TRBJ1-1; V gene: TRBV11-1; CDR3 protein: ASSARNTEAF
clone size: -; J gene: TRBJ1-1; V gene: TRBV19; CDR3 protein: ASSMGTGRAF
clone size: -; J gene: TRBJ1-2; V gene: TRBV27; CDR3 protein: ASSQWGAQGKGYT
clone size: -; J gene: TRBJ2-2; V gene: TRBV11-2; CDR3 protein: ASSSTGYENTGELF
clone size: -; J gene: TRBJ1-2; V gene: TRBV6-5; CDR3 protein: ASWNLLSGYT
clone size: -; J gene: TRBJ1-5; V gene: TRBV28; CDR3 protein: ASSLWTGARDQPQH
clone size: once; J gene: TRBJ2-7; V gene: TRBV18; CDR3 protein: ASSPSDSYYEQY
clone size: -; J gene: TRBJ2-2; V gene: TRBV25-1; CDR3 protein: ASRGPGELF